This T cell receptor beta chain was observed in a study of T cells in Graves' hyperthyroidism and ophthalmopathy. In the study overall: Before treatment of any kind, peripheral blood was taken at initial diagnosis.

This CDR3 is 14 amino acids long. Trimming left V 6 bases short and J 7 bases short, with 19 bases between. Per germline, CDR1 SGDLS and CDR2 YYNGEE. Graves' hyperthyroidism was deemed stable absent ophthalmopathy progression within 18 months. On the basis of clinical symptoms, serum thyroxine and TRAb, thyroid ultrasound and orbital computed tomography, diagnoses were made. Researchers amplified the TCR beta CDR3 regions from RNA transcripts. The HTBI primer set was used in a first-round RT-PCR of the TCR CDR3. TCRdb used MiXCR to reprocess the multiplex PCR reads, holding one entry per CDR3 protein. The sample lists about 840,000 distinct CDR3 sequences, roughly 37% seen once, with 8% to 9% in the top ten. This clonotype has ten or more counts.

The rearrangement uses TRBV9 and TRBJ1-1; a weak D match, TRBD1 (6 bases). The material sequenced was blood. This TCR was sampled from a man aged 18 to 29 with Graves' hyperthyroidism. The CDR3 coding sequence is TGTGCCAGCACCCTAATCAGAGGGGGGTTTGAAGCTTTCTTT. Its protein product is CASTLIRGGFEAFF.